This TCR beta chain was sequenced for a study of T cells after yellow fever vaccination. Whole-study results and caveats: Though it reached lower strength, the secondary response hit its peak faster, day 5 versus 15. In FACS-sorted repertoires, abundant clonotypes from the bulk population could appear as contaminants. Although most clonotypes did not, a small share appeared in both CD4 and CD8 compartments.

5'RACE template switching added a universal primer site and UMIs to TCR cDNA. TCRdb called the 5' RACE reads again in MiXCR, with one record for every CDR3 protein. The table has about 300,000 distinct CDR3 sequences, around 6.8% seen once. CDR3 length equals 13 residues. Trimming shortened V by 2 bases and J by 4 bases, and 9 bases separated the two germline ends. On this clonotype itself: Its antigen is still unknown.

This TCR derives from a man younger than 30 who received the YFV17D yellow fever vaccine. V gene TRBV5-7 combines with J gene TRBJ1-2; no reliable D call. TRBV5-7 is an ORF, and what it does is uncertain. This sample comprised PBMCs, obtained about 41 days after the first yellow fever vaccination. The CDR3 nucleotides read TGTGCCAGCAGCTTTTCCGTCCCCTATGGCTACACCTTC. It translates to CASSFSVPYGYTF.